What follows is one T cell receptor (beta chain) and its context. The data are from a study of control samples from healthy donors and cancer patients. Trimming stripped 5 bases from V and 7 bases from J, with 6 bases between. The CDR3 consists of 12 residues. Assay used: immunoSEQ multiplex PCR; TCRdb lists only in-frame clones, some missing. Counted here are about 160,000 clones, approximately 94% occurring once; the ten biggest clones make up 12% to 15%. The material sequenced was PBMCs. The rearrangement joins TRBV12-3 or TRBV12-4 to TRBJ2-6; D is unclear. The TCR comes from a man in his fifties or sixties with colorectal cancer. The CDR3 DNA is TGTGCCAGCAGTCCGACTGCCAACGTCCTGACTTTC. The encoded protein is CASSPTANVLTF.